This T cell receptor beta chain was observed in a study of shared clonotypes between healthy human individuals. This table comes from immunoSEQ multiplex PCR, and its TCRdb copy is limited to in-frame clones, with some not included. The table has roughly 2.1 million clones, 85% to 95% seen once; the top ten hold around 1.7%. It was CD45RO-negative cells, positively selected for CCR7, that made up naive CD8 cells, with terminally differentiated effector memory CD45RA+ cells excluded. Trimming stripped 6 bases from V and 1 base from J, with 9 bases between. CDR3 size: 13 residues. The germline CDR1 and CDR2 sequences are MNHEY and SMNVEV (reference sequence).

The material sequenced was naive CD8+ T cells from PBMCs. This TCR was sampled from a man between 18 and 29 years old in good health. Some clones in this sample may be carry-over from other donors' samples. The rearrangement joins TRBV27 to TRBJ1-1, with D hard to call. Written as DNA, the CDR3 is TGTGCCAGCAGCGTTACGAGGAACACTGAAGCTTTCTTT. It codes for CASSVTRNTEAFF.